The 30 T cell receptor beta chains given below trace back to one sample, sequenced in a study of long-term antiretroviral therapy in people with HIV. The run of the v3.0 immunoSEQ assay was at survey level. Profiling relied on immunoSEQ multiplex PCR, and the TCRdb table lists in-frame clones only, not all of them. The sample consists of about 50,000 clones, roughly four fifths of them appearing once. The starting material was unsorted PBMCs, obtained 0.8 years after starting antiretroviral therapy. The receptors were gathered from a woman aged 18-35 years with HIV.

The chain uses TRBV5-1 and TRBJ2-5; 13 nucleotides match TRBD2. The CDR3 consists of 15 residues. Per germline, CDR1 SGHRS and CDR2 YFSETQ. J gave up 4 bases and V 3 bases, and 3 bases lay outside the gene matches. CDR3 coding DNA: TGCGCCAGCAGCTGGGGACTAGCGGGGCGAGAGACCCAGTACTTC. It codes for CASSWGLAGRETQYF.

The CDR3 DNA follows: TGCGCCAGCAGCCATCCGAACGAAGGCGGCACAGATACGCAGTATTTT. It translates to CASSHPNEGGTDTQYF. The chain has TRBV4-1 and TRBJ2-3; no clear D gene. The CDR3 extends over 16 amino acids. CDR1 is MGHRA, CDR2 YSYEKL, per germline. V lost 3 bases and J lost 1, with 14 bases in between.

The chain employs TRBV6-1 and TRBJ2-7; possible D gene TRBD1, 5 bases. The CDR3 covers 17 residues. CDR1 and CDR2 (germline): MNHNS, SASEGT. Trimming took 2 bases from V and 5 from J, leaving 22 bases between them. Here the CDR3 reads CASSEKRMGQRAHEQYF. The CDR3 DNA reads TGTGCCAGCAGTGAAAAGAGGATGGGGCAGCGCGCTCACGAGCAGTACTTC.

The V and J genes are TRBV5-1 and TRBJ2-7; D is perhaps TRBD2 (6 bases). This CDR3 has 18 residues. V gave up 4 bases and J gave up 6 bases, with 29 bases separating them. Germline lookup yields CDR1 SGHRS and CDR2 YFSETQ. The CDR3 bases are TGCGCCAGCAGCGGGACCTTAAGTCGGGAGAAGTTGGGGATCGAGCAGTACTTC. It specifies CASSGTLSREKLGIEQYF.

The chain combines TRBV19 with TRBJ2-3; D might be TRBD2 (6 bases). The V end lost 3 bases, the J end lost 0 bases, and 10 bases lay between the germline ends. The CDR3 has 15 amino acids. CDR1 LNHDA and CDR2 SQIVND come from the germline V gene (reference sequence). The CDR3 DNA reads TGTGCCAGTAGTATGGGACTCATTAGCACAGATACGCAGTATTTT. Its protein product is CASSMGLISTDTQYF.

V gene TRBV4-3 combines with J gene TRBJ1-2; no clear D gene. Trimming pared 0 bases from V and 4 bases from J, leaving 15 bases between. Germline V lookup: CDR1 LGHNA, CDR2 YSLEER. This CDR3 has 16 amino acids. The CDR3 sequence: CASSQDIIYRGYGYTF. CDR3 DNA: TGCGCCAGCAGCCAAGACATCATCTACAGAGGCTATGGCTACACCTTC.

As DNA, the CDR3 is TGTGCCAGCAGGATGACACGCGATGAAGCTTTCTTT. Protein product: CASRMTRDEAFF. The chain combines TRBV7-8 with TRBJ1-1; D gene ambiguous. V was shortened by 6 bases and J by 7 bases, with 12 bases between the two germline ends. Germline CDR1 is SGHVS and CDR2 is FQNEAQ. This CDR3 has 12 residues.

In its sample, this clone was seen once. This chain links TRBV5-5 with TRBJ1-1, with D perhaps TRBD1 (5 bases). V dropped 4 bases and J dropped 6 bases, with 16 bases sitting between them. The CDR3 totals 14 residues. The germline gives CDR1 SGHKS, CDR2 YYEKEE (reference sequence). CDR3 residues: CASSATGLLAEAFF. The CDR3 DNA follows: TGTGCCAGCAGCGCAACAGGTTTACTCGCTGAAGCTTTCTTT.

This clone was seen just once. The V gene is TRBV9, the J gene TRBJ2-1; 10 bases are shared with TRBD2. After removal of 3 bases from V and 9 bases from J, the junction contained 12 bases not matched to a gene. This CDR3 region has 16 residues. In germline, CDR1 is SGDLS, CDR2 YYNGEE. CDR3 in DNA: TGTGCCAGCAGCGCCCCTAGAGCGGGAGGGCCGGGTGAGCAGTTCTTC. This gives the protein CASSAPRAGGPGEQFF.

This clone was detected only once. This chain links TRBV19 with TRBJ1-1; D remains unclear. V dropped 5 bases and J dropped 4 bases, with 14 bases sitting between them. There are 14 residues in the CDR3. Germline CDR1 reads LNHDA; CDR2 reads SQIVND (reference sequence). The CDR3 protein is CASSGNQRSTEAFF. CDR3 DNA: TGTGCCAGTAGTGGGAACCAAAGGTCCACTGAAGCTTTCTTT.

This clone was seen more than once but under ten times. The chain links TRBV7-9 to TRBJ2-2; D not certain. The CDR3 spans 14 residues. Trimming stripped 2 bases from V and 2 bases from J, with 6 bases between. Germline CDR1 reads SEHNR; CDR2 reads FQNEAQ (reference sequence). The CDR3 DNA sequence: TGTGCCAGCAGCTTAACAGCTAACACCGGGGAGCTGTTTTTT. Amino acids: CASSLTANTGELFF. Filled out from reference TRBV7-9 and TRBJ2-2, the complete variable domain reads DTGVSQNPRHKITKRGQNVTFRCDPISEHNRLYWYRQTLGQGPEFLTYFQNEAQLEKSRLLSDRFSAERPKGSFSTLEIQRTEQGDSAMYLCASSLTANTGELFFGEGSRLTVL.

The chain joins TRBV28 to TRBJ2-3; TRBD2 agrees at 14 bases. This CDR3 spans 23 amino acids. V trimming: 5 bases; J trimming: 6 bases; junction bases outside the gene matches: 28. The germline gives CDR1 MDHEN, CDR2 SYDVKM. The CDR3 is CASSAYISRRGTSGRPLLDTQYF. The CDR3 nucleotides are TGTGCCAGCAGTGCCTATATATCCCGCAGGGGGACTAGCGGGAGACCTCTTTTGGATACGCAGTATTTT.

CDR3 in amino acids: CASSLTLQGGSEAFF. For the CDR3, the DNA is TGTGCCAGCAGCTTAACCCTACAGGGGGGATCTGAAGCTTTCTTT. The rearrangement uses TRBV7-2 and TRBJ1-1; TRBD1 aligns across 8 bases. Germline loops: CDR1 SGHTA, CDR2 FQGNSA. The CDR3 has 15 amino acids. Trimming at V came to 2 bases and at J to 6 bases, leaving 8 bases not matched to a gene.

The J gene is TRBJ2-3, the V gene TRBV5-4; D is perhaps TRBD2 (5 bases). This CDR3 comprises 16 residues. Trimming stripped 2 bases from V and 6 bases from J, with 19 bases between. Germline loops: CDR1 SGHNT, CDR2 YYREEE (reference sequence). CDR3 sequence reads: CASSLKRSPGSDTQYF. As DNA, the CDR3 is TGTGCCAGCAGCTTAAAGCGGTCTCCGGGGAGTGATACGCAGTATTTT.

The rearrangement uses TRBV15 and TRBJ1-1, with 7 positions matching TRBD1. CDR3 length: 14 amino acids. The junction had 2 bases not matched to a gene; V was cut back by 4 bases and J by 0 bases. Germline loops: CDR1 LNHNV, CDR2 YYDKDF (reference sequence). As DNA, the CDR3 is TGTGCCACCAGCACAGGGGGTTTGAACACTGAAGCTTTCTTT. Its translation: CATSTGGLNTEAFF.

J is TRBJ2-2 and V is TRBV9, with 9 bases matching TRBD2. Per the germline V gene, CDR1 is SGDLS and CDR2 is YYNGEE. V was pared by 4 bases and J by 5 bases, with 12 bases of the junction left unmatched. The CDR3 loop spans 17 amino acids. In DNA form, the CDR3 reads TGTGCCAGCAGCAGGGGGGTGGTAGCGGGAGATACCGGGGAGCTGTTTTTT. This gives the protein CASSRGVVAGDTGELFF.

Only one count was recorded for this clone. The chain has TRBV5-5 and TRBJ1-1, with D possibly TRBD1 on 5 matching bases. The germline V and J ends were trimmed by 3 bases and 1 base, with 13 bases remaining between them. CDR1 and CDR2 (germline): SGHKS, YYEKEE (reference sequence). This CDR3 region has 15 residues. CDR3 amino acids: CASSSPPRANTEAFF. CDR3 sequence (DNA): TGTGCCAGCAGCTCCCCCCCCAGGGCGAACACTGAAGCTTTCTTT.

The chain has TRBV7-2 and TRBJ2-7; a weak D match, TRBD1 (5 bases). The germline CDR1 and CDR2 sequences are SGHTA and FQGNSA. The CDR3 spans 15 residues. Trimming left V 1 base short and J 3 bases short, with 13 bases between. The chain's CDR3 is CASSLDRWGIYEQYF. CDR3 in DNA: TGTGCCAGCAGCTTAGACAGGTGGGGAATCTACGAGCAGTACTTC.

This chain joins TRBV4-1 and TRBJ2-7, with TRBD2 identical over 9 bases. Germline V lookup: CDR1 MGHRA, CDR2 YSYEKL. This CDR3 is 14 amino acids long. With 5 bases clipped from V and 2 bases from J, the junction kept 4 bases outside the gene matches. This CDR3 is CASSMTSGAYEQYF. Written as DNA, the CDR3 is TGCGCCAGCAGCATGACTAGCGGAGCCTACGAGCAGTACTTC.

A few counts support this clone. J is TRBJ2-7 and V is TRBV19; D is perhaps TRBD2 (5 bases). The germline CDR1 and CDR2 sequences are LNHDA and SQIVND (reference sequence). This CDR3 has 13 residues. V was cut by 1 base and J by 3 bases, with 7 bases left in between. The DNA of the CDR3 is TGTGCCAGTAGTATAGGAGGGCTCTACGAGCAGTACTTC. This gives the protein CASSIGGLYEQYF.

Details on this clone: Other DNA sequences from this sample encode an identical CDR3 as well. The chain is built from TRBV11-3 and TRBJ1-3, with TRBD1 identical over 9 bases. Germline V gene sequence: CDR1 SGHNT, CDR2 YENEEA. Losses at the gene ends were 5 bases for V and 2 bases for J; bases not matched to a gene: 4. The CDR3 length is 15 residues. Written as DNA, the CDR3 is TGTGCCAGCAGCCCGGGACAGGGCCCTGGAAACACCATATATTTT. Translated, it gives CASSPGQGPGNTIYF.

This chain joins TRBV27 and TRBJ1-1; no definite D call. Trimming left V 6 bases short and J 4 bases short, with 12 bases between. Germline-derived CDR1 and CDR2 are MNHEY and SMNVEV (reference sequence). The CDR3 extends over 13 amino acids. The CDR3 sequence is CASRNRVPTEAFF. The DNA for the CDR3 is TGTGCCAGCAGAAATAGAGTTCCCACTGAAGCTTTCTTT.

This clone has only one observation. This rearrangement joins TRBV28 to TRBJ2-2; TRBD1 might be the D (6 bases). V lost 3 bases to trimming and J lost 4 bases, with 18 bases between them. Germline values: CDR1 MDHEN, CDR2 SYDVKM. This CDR3 has 17 amino acids. The CDR3 protein is CASSLIPLDRSTGELFF. CDR3 nucleotide sequence: TGTGCCAGCAGTTTGATACCTTTGGACAGAAGCACCGGGGAGCTGTTTTTT. Filled out from reference TRBV28 and TRBJ2-2, the complete variable domain reads DVKVTQSSRYLVKRTGEKVFLECVQDMDHENMFWYRQDPGLGLRLIYFSYDVKMKEKGDIPEGYSVSREKKERFSLILESASTNQTSMYLCASSLIPLDRSTGELFFGEGSRLTVL.

The genes are TRBV10-3 and TRBJ2-3; no clear D gene. Germline CDR1 and CDR2: ENHRY and SYGVKD. The CDR3 is made up of 12 amino acids. The V gene lost 1 base and the J gene lost 3 bases, with 2 bases spanning the gap. The DNA for the CDR3 is TGTGCCATCAGTGAGTGGACAGATACGCAGTATTTT. Its protein product is CAISEWTDTQYF.

The J gene is TRBJ2-6, the V gene TRBV13; D is ambiguous. In germline, CDR1 is PRHDT, CDR2 FYEKMQ (reference sequence). Trimming removed 3 bases from V and 2 bases from J, with 2 bases in between. This CDR3 is 13 amino acids long. Here the CDR3 reads CASSFTGANVLTF. The CDR3 nucleotides read TGTGCCAGCAGCTTCACTGGGGCCAACGTCCTGACTTTC.

The rearrangement joins TRBV6-1 to TRBJ2-7; the match to TRBD2 covers 9 bases. The J segment lost 5 bases and the V segment lost 2 bases, leaving 7 bases of the junction unmatched. Looked up from germline, CDR1 is MNHNS and CDR2 is SASEGT. This CDR3 comprises 15 residues. The CDR3 region is CASSERVSSGDEQYF. As DNA, the CDR3 is TGTGCCAGCAGTGAAAGGGTGTCTAGCGGGGACGAGCAGTACTTC.

The rearrangement joins TRBV9 to TRBJ1-1; TRBD1 matches at 12 bases. The germline CDR1 and CDR2 sequences are SGDLS and YYNGEE. The CDR3 covers 13 residues. The J segment lost 12 bases and the V segment lost 0 bases, leaving 3 bases of the junction unmatched. CDR3 nucleotides: TGTGCCAGCAGCGTAGAGGGACAGGGGGCGTCTTTCTTT. Amino acids: CASSVEGQGASFF. Filled out from reference TRBV9 and TRBJ1-1, the complete variable domain reads DSGVTQTPKHLITATGQRVTLRCSPRSGDLSVYWYQQSLDQGLQFLIQYYNGEERAKGNILERFSAQQFPDLHSELNLSSLELGDSALYFCASSVEGQGASFFGQGTRLTVV.

This rearrangement joins TRBV28 to TRBJ1-5; D gene unclear. Germline CDR1 and CDR2: MDHEN and SYDVKM. Deletions cut 7 bases from V and 4 bases from J, with 11 bases between. The CDR3 extends over 13 amino acids. The CDR3 DNA reads as TGTGCCAGCACTTACCCCAGAAATCAGCCCCAGCATTTT. This codes for CASTYPRNQPQHF. Complete variable domain (other parts from reference TRBV28 and TRBJ1-5): DVKVTQSSRYLVKRTGEKVFLECVQDMDHENMFWYRQDPGLGLRLIYFSYDVKMKEKGDIPEGYSVSREKKERFSLILESASTNQTSMYLCASTYPRNQPQHFGDGTRLSIL.

The chain couples TRBV4-2 to TRBJ2-1; possibly TRBD2 for D (5 bases). This CDR3 comprises 19 residues. V was trimmed by 4 bases and J by 0 bases, leaving 22 bases between them. Germline V gene lookup returns CDR1 LGHNA and CDR2 YNFKEQ. CDR3 protein: CASSRFAARVPSSYNEQFF. In DNA, the CDR3 is TGTGCCAGCAGCCGTTTTGCCGCGCGGGTCCCAAGCTCCTACAATGAGCAGTTCTTC.

The chain is built from TRBV7-3 and TRBJ2-3; D gene uncertain. Germline V gene sequence: CDR1 SGHTA, CDR2 FQGTGA. V was clipped by 0 bases and J by 8 bases, with 3 bases between them. The CDR3 consists of 11 residues. The CDR3 DNA follows: TGTGCCAGCAGCTTAACGGGTACGCAGTATTTT. Translating gives CASSLTGTQYF.